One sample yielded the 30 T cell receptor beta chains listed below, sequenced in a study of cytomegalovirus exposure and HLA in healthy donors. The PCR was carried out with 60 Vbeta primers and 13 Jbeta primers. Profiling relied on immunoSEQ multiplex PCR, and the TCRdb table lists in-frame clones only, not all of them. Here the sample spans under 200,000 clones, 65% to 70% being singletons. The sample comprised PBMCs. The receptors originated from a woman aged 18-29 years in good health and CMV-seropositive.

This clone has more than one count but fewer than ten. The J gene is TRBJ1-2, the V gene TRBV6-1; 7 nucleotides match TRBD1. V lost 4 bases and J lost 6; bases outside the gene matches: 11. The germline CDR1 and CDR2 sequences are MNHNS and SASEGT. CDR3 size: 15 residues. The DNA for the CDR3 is TGTGCCAGCAGTGGTGGGGTCTGGACAGGCGATGGCTACACCTTC. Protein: CASSGGVWTGDGYTF.

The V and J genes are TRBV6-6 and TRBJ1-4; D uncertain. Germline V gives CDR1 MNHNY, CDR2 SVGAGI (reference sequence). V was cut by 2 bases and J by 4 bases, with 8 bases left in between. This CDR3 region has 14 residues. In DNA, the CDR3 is TGTGCCAGCAGTTACCTACCGCTTAATGAAAAACTGTTTTTT. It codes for CASSYLPLNEKLFF.

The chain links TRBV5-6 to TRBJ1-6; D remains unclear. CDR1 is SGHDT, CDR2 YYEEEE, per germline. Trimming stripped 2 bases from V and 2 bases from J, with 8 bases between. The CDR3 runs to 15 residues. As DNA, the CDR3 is TGTGCCAGCAGCTTCCTACCGACCTATAATTCACCCCTCCACTTT. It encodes CASSFLPTYNSPLHF.

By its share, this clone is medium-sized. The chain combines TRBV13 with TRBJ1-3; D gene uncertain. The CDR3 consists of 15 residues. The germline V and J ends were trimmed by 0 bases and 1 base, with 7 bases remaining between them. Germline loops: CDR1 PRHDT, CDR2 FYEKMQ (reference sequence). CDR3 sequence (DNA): TGTGCCAGCAGCTTAGGACGCAGTTCTGGAAACACCATATATTTT. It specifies CASSLGRSSGNTIYF.

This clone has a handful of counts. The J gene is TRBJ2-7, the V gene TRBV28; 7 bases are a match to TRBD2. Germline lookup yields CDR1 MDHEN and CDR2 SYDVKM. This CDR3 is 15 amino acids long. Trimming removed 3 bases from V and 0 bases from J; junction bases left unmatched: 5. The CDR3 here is CASSFRGRSSYEQYF. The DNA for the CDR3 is TGTGCCAGCAGTTTTCGCGGGAGAAGCTCCTACGAGCAGTACTTC.

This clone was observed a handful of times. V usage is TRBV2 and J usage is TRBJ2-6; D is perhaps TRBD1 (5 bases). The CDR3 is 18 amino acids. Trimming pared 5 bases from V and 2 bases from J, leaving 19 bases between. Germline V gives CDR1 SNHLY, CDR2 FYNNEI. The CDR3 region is CASSTDDPTETGANVLTF. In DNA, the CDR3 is TGTGCCAGCAGTACAGATGATCCGACAGAGACTGGGGCCAACGTCCTGACTTTC.

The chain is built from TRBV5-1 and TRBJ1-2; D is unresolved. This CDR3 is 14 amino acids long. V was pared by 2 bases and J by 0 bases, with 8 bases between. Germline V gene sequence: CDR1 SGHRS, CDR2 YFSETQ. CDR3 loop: CASSLSLANYGYTF. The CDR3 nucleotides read TGCGCCAGCAGCTTAAGCCTAGCTAACTATGGCTACACCTTC. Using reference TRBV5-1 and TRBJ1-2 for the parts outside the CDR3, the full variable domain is KAGVTQTPRYLIKTRGQQVTLSCSPISGHRSVSWYQQTPGQGLQFLFEYFSETQRNKGNFPGRFSGRQFSNSRSEMNVSTLELGDSALYLCASSLSLANYGYTFGSGTRLTVV.

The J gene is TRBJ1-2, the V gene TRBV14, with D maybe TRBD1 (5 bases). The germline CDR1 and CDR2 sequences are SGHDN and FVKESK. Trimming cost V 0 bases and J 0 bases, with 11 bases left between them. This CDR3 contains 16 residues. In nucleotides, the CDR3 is TGTGCCAGCAGCCAAGAAGGGGCCAGAGCTAACTATGGCTACACCTTC. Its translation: CASSQEGARANYGYTF.

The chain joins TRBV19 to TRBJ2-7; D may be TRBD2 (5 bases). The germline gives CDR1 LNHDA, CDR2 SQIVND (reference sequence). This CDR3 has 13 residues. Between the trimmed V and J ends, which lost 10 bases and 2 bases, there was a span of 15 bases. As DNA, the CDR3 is TGTGCCACTTTTGGTGGACTTCCCTACGAGCAGTACTTC. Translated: CATFGGLPYEQYF.

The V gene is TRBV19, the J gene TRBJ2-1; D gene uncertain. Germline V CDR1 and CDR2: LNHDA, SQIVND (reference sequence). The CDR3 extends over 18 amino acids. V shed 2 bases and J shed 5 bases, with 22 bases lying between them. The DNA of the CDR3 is TGTGCCAGTAGTATACTCTACCCAGACCCGACAAAAAACAATGAGCAGTTCTTC. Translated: CASSILYPDPTKNNEQFF.

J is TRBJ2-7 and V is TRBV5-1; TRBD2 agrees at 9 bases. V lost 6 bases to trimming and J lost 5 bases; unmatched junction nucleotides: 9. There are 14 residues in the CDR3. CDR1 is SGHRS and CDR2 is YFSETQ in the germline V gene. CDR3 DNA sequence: TGCGCCAGCAAGATGGTAGCGGGAGTTAACGAGCAGTACTTC. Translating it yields CASKMVAGVNEQYF.

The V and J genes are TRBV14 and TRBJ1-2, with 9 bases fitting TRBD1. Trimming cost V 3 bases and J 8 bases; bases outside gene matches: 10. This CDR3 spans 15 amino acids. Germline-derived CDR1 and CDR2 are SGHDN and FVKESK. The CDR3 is CASSQDDRGFRGYTF. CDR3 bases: TGTGCCAGCAGCCAGGATGACAGGGGGTTCCGGGGCTACACCTTC.

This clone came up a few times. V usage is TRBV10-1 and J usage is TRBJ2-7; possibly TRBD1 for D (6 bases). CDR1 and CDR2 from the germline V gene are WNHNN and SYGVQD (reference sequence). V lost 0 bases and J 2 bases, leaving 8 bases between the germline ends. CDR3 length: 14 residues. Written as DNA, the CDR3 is TGCGCCAGCAGTGAGTCAGGACAGACCTACGAGCAGTACTTC. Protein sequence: CASSESGQTYEQYF.

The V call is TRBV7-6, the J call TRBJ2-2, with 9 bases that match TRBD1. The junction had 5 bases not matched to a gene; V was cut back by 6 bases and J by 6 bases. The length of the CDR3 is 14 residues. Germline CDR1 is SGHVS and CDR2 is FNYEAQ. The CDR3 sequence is CASRGQGEAGELFF. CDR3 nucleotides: TGTGCCAGCAGGGGACAGGGAGAGGCCGGGGAGCTGTTTTTT.

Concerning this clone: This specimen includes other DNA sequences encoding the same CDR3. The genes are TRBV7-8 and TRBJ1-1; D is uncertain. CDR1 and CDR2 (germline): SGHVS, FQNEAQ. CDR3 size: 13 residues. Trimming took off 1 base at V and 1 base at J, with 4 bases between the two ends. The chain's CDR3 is CASSLVANTEAFF. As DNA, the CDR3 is TGTGCCAGCAGCTTAGTAGCGAACACTGAAGCTTTCTTT.

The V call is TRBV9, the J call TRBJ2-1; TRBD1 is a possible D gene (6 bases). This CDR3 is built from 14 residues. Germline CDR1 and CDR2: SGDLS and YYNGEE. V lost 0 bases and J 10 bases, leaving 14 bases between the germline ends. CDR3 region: CASSVGQAKEEQFF. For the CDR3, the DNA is TGTGCCAGCAGCGTAGGACAGGCCAAAGAGGAGCAGTTCTTC.

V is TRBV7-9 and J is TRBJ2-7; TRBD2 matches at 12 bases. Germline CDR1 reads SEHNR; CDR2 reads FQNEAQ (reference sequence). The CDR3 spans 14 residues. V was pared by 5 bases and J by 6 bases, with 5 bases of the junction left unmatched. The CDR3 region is CASSPPTSGSEQYF. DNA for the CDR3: TGTGCCAGCAGCCCCCCGACTAGCGGGAGCGAGCAGTACTTC.

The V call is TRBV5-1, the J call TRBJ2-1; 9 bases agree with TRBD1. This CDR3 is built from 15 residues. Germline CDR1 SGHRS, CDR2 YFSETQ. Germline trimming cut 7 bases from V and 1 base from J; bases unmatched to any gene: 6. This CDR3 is CASQTGTGSYNEQFF. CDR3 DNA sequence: TGCGCCAGCCAAACCGGGACAGGGTCCTACAATGAGCAGTTCTTC.

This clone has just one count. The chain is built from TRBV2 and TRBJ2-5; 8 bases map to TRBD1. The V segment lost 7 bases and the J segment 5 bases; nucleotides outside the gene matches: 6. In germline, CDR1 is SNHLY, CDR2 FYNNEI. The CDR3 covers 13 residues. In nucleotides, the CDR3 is TGTGCCAGCACCAGGGGGCTCGGGGAGACCCAGTACTTC. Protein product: CASTRGLGETQYF.

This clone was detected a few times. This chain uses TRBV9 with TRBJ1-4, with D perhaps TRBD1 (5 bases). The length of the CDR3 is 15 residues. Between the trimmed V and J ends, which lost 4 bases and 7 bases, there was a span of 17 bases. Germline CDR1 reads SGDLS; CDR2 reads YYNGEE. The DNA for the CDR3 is TGTGCCAGCAGCTTTAGTTGGGGGGTTACTGAAAAACTGTTTTTT. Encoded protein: CASSFSWGVTEKLFF.

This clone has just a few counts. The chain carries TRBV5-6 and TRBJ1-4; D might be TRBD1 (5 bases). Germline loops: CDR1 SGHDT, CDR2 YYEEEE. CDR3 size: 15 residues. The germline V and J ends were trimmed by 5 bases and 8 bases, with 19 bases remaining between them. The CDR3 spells CASSFGGGVEEKLFF. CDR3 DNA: TGTGCCAGCAGTTTTGGCGGGGGAGTGGAGGAAAAACTGTTTTTT.

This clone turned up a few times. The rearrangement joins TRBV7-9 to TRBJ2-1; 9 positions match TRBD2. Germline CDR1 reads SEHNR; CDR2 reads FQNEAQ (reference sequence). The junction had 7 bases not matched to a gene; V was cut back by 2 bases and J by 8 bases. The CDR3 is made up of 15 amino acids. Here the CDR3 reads CASSLRRGGLDEQFF. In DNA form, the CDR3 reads TGTGCCAGCAGCTTAAGGCGGGGGGGCCTCGATGAGCAGTTCTTC.

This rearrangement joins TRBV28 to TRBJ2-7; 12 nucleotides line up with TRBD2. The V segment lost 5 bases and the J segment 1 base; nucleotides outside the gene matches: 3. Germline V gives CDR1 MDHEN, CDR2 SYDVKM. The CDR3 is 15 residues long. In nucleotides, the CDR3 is TGTGCCAGCAGTACCCTAGCGGGAGGGTCCTACGAGCAGTACTTC. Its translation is CASSTLAGGSYEQYF.

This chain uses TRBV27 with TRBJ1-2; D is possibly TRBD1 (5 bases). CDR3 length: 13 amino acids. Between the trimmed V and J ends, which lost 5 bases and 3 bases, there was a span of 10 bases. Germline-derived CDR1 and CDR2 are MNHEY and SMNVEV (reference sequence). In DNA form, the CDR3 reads TGTGCCAGCAGTCACGGGGGATACTATGGCTACACCTTC. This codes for CASSHGGYYGYTF.

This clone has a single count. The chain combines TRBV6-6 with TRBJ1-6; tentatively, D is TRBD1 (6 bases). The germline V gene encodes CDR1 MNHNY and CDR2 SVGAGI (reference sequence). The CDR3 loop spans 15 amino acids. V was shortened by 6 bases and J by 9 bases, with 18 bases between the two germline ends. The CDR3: CASSPAAGAVSPLHF. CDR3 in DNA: TGTGCCAGCAGCCCAGCGGCAGGGGCTGTTTCACCCCTCCACTTT.

CDR3 DNA sequence: TGTGCCAGCAGGAGCGGCTTGCGGGCTGAAGCTTTCTTT. It encodes CASRSGLRAEAFF. The chain employs TRBV2 and TRBJ1-1; unclear D gene. Trimming removed 6 bases at V and 6 bases at J, with 14 bases between. Germline lookup yields CDR1 SNHLY and CDR2 FYNNEI. There are 13 residues in the CDR3.

CDR3 DNA: TGTGCCAGCAGCCCCGGGACAGGGGAGTGGGGTGGGGCCAACGTCCTGACTTTC. Translating it yields CASSPGTGEWGGANVLTF. The rearrangement uses TRBV7-9 and TRBJ2-6; 10 bases fit TRBD1. Germline CDR1 is SEHNR and CDR2 is FQNEAQ (reference sequence). This CDR3 has 18 residues. The J segment lost 3 bases and the V segment lost 5 bases, leaving 10 bases of the junction unmatched.

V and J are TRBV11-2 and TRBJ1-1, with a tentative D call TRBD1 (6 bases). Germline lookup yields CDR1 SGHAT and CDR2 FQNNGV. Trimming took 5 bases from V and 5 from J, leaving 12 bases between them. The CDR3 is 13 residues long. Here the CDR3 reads CASSPEGETEAFF. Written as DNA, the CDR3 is TGTGCCAGCAGCCCTGAGGGGGAGACTGAAGCTTTCTTT.

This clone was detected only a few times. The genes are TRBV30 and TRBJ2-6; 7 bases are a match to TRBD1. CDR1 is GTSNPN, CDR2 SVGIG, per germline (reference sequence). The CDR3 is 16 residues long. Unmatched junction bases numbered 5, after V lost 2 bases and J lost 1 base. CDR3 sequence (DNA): TGTGCCTGGAGTCGACAGGGTTTGTCTGGGGCCAACGTCCTGACTTTC. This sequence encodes CAWSRQGLSGANVLTF.

CDR3 in amino acids: CASSPQQGGNYGYTF. CDR3 DNA sequence: TGTGCCAGTAGCCCCCAACAGGGCGGGAACTATGGCTACACCTTC. The chain uses TRBV19 and TRBJ1-2, with D possibly matching TRBD1 (6 bases). The CDR3 covers 15 residues. Germline V gene data show CDR1 as LNHDA and CDR2 as SQIVND (reference sequence). V lost 6 bases, J lost 2 bases, and 16 bases lay in between.